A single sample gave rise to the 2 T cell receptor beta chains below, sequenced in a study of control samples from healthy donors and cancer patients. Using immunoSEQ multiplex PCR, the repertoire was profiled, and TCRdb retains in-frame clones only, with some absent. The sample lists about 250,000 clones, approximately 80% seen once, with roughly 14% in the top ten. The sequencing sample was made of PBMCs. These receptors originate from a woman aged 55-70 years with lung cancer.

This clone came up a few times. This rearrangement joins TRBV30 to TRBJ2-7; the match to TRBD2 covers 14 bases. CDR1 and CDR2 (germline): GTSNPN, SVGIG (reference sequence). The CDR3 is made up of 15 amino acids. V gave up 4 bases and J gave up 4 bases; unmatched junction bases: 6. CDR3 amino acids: CAWTGTSGSNYEQYF. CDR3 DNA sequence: TGTGCCTGGACCGGGACTAGCGGGAGTAATTACGAGCAGTACTTC. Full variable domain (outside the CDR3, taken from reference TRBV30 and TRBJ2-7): SQTIHQWPATLVQPVGSPLSLECTVEGTSNPNLYWYRQAAGRGLQLLFYSVGIGQISSEVPQNLSASRPQDRQFILSSKKLLLSDSGFYLCAWTGTSGSNYEQYFGPGTRLTVT.

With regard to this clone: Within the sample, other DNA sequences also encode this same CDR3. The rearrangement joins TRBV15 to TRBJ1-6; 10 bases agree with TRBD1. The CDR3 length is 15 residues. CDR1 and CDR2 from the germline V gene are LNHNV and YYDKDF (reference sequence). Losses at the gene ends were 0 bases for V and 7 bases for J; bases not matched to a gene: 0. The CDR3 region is CATSREGQGNSPLHF. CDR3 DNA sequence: TGTGCCACCAGCAGAGAGGGACAGGGGAATTCACCCCTCCACTTT.